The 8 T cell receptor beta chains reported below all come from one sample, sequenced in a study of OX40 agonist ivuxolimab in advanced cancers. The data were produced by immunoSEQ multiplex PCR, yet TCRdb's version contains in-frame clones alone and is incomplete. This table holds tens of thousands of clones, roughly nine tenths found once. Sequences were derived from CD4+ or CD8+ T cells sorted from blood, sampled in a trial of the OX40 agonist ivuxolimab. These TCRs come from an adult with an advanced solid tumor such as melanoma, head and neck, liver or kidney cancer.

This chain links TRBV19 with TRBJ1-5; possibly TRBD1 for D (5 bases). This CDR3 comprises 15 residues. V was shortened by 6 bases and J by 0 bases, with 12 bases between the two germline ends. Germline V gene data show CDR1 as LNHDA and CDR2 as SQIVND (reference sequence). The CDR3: CASSWGRGSNQPQHF. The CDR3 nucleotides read TGTGCCAGTAGCTGGGGGAGGGGTAGCAATCAGCCCCAGCATTTT.

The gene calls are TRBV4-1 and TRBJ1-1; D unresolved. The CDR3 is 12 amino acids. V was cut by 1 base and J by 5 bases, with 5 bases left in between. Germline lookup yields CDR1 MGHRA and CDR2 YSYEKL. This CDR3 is CASSQAGTEAFF. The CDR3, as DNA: TGCGCCAGCAGCCAAGCAGGTACTGAAGCTTTCTTT.

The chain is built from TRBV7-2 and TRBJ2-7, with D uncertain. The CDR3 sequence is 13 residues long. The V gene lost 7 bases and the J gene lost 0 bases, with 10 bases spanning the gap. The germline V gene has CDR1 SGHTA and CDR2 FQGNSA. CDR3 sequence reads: CASIGESSYEQYF. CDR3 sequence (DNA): TGTGCCAGCATAGGCGAGAGCTCCTACGAGCAGTACTTC.

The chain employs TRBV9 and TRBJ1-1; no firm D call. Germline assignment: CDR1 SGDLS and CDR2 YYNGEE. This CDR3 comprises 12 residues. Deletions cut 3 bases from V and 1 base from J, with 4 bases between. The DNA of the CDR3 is TGTGCCAGCAGCGAAGCGAACACTGAAGCTTTCTTT. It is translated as CASSEANTEAFF.

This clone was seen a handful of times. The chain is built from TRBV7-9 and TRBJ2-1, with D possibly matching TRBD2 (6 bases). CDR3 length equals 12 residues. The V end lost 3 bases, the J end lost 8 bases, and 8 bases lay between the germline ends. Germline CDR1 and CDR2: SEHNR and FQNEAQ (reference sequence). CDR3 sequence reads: CASSFGGDEQFF. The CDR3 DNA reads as TGTGCCAGCAGCTTTGGCGGGGATGAGCAGTTCTTC.

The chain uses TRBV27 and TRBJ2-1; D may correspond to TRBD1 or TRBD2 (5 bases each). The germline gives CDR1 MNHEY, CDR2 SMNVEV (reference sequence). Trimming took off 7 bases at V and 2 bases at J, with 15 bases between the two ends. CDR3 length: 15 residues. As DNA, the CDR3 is TGTGCCAGCATCTCACTAGGGGACCCCTACAATGAGCAGTTCTTC. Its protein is CASISLGDPYNEQFF.

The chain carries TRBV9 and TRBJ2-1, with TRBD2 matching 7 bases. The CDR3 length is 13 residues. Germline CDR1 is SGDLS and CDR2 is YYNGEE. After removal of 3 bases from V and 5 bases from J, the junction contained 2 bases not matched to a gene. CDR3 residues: CASSGTRDNEQFF. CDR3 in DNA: TGTGCCAGCAGCGGGACTAGGGACAATGAGCAGTTCTTC. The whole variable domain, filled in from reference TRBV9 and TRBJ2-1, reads DSGVTQTPKHLITATGQRVTLRCSPRSGDLSVYWYQQSLDQGLQFLIQYYNGEERAKGNILERFSAQQFPDLHSELNLSSLELGDSALYFCASSGTRDNEQFFGPGTRLTVL.

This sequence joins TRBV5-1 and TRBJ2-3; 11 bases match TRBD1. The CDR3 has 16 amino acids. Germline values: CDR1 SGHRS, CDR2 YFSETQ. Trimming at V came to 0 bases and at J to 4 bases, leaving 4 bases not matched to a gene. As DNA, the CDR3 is TGCGCCAGCAGCTTGGGAGGACAGGGGGCCCCAGATACGCAGTATTTT. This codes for CASSLGGQGAPDTQYF.